A single sample gave rise to the 26 T cell receptor beta chains below, sequenced in a study of graft-versus-host responses after intestinal transplantation. Antigens of these TCRs are unknown. Measured with immunoSEQ multiplex PCR; TCRdb has only the in-frame clones, and not every one. The sample includes approximately 76,000 clones, 84% of them seen just once. The specimen was unstimulated CD4+ T cells sorted from spleen or lymph node cells, collected before transplant. Receptors originate from a human donor who was the organ donor for an intestinal transplant.

The V call is TRBV29-1, the J call TRBJ2-1; 7 bases agree with TRBD1. CDR1 is SQVTM and CDR2 is ANQGSEA in the germline V gene. CDR3 length: 13 residues. V shed 8 bases and J 3 bases; nucleotides not matched to a gene: 7. The CDR3 nucleotides read TGCAGCATATACCGGGACAGCTACAATGAGCAGTTCTTC. Protein product: CSIYRDSYNEQFF.

This clone was picked up a small number of times. This chain links TRBV6-1 with TRBJ2-2, with 7 bases lining up with TRBD1. Germline V gene lookup returns CDR1 MNHNS and CDR2 SASEGT. V trimming: 0 bases; J trimming: 0 bases; junction bases outside the gene matches: 4. The length of the CDR3 is 17 residues. This CDR3 is CASSEASGTANTGELFF. CDR3 nucleotides: TGTGCCAGCAGTGAAGCTTCCGGGACAGCGAACACCGGGGAGCTGTTTTTT.

This clone was counted only a few times. This chain links TRBV29-1 with TRBJ2-5, with 7 bases fitting TRBD1. Looked up from germline, CDR1 is SQVTM and CDR2 is ANQGSEA. The V and J ends lost 6 bases and 0 bases, in that order; junction bases with no gene match: 16. The length of the CDR3 is 17 residues. The CDR3 sequence is CSVVFVTGKSNQETQYF. CDR3 DNA sequence: TGCAGCGTCGTTTTCGTGACAGGGAAGAGTAACCAAGAGACCCAGTACTTC.

This clone was detected once. This chain uses TRBV6-1 with TRBJ2-1; 10 bases fit TRBD2. CDR1 is MNHNS, CDR2 SASEGT, per germline. The CDR3 is made up of 16 amino acids. Unmatched junction bases numbered 10, after V lost 4 bases and J lost 7 bases. DNA for the CDR3: TGTGCCAGCAGTGTTTTCAGCGGGGGGGTAGAGAATGAGCAGTTCTTC. This codes for CASSVFSGGVENEQFF.

V usage is TRBV10-1 and J usage is TRBJ2-5; 11 bases line up with TRBD2. CDR1 and CDR2 (germline): WNHNN, SYGVQD (reference sequence). V lost 2 bases to trimming and J lost 1 base; unmatched junction nucleotides: 12. The CDR3 extends over 19 amino acids. CDR3: CASSEPRERTSGFQETQYF. The CDR3 DNA is TGCGCCAGCAGTGAGCCCCGGGAGAGGACTAGCGGGTTCCAAGAGACCCAGTACTTC.

The count of this clone is one. The gene calls are TRBV14 and TRBJ2-7; tentatively, D is TRBD2 (6 bases). V lost 4 bases and J lost 7, with 14 bases in between. Germline V gene lookup returns CDR1 SGHDN and CDR2 FVKESK. The CDR3 has 13 residues. The DNA of the CDR3 is TGTGCCAGCAGCCCGGCGCGGGGTGGAGAGCAGTACGTC. Translating gives CASSPARGGEQYV.

The chain joins TRBV5-6 to TRBJ2-7; 9 nucleotides line up with TRBD1. Trimming at V came to 6 bases and at J to 7 bases, leaving 14 bases not matched to a gene. CDR1 and CDR2 (germline): SGHDT, YYEEEE. The CDR3 runs 15 residues. The chain's CDR3 is CASKRARDRVGEQYV. DNA for the CDR3: TGTGCCAGCAAGAGGGCTCGGGACAGGGTTGGGGAGCAGTACGTC.

V is TRBV7-2 and J is TRBJ2-1; 8 bases are shared with TRBD2. Germline CDR1 reads SGHTA; CDR2 reads FQGNSA. This CDR3 is built from 16 residues. J was trimmed by 11 bases and V by 1 base; bases with no gene match: 13. The CDR3 protein is CASSLDLLAVAGKQFF. The CDR3 nucleotides are TGTGCCAGCAGCTTAGATCTTCTGGCGGTAGCGGGGAAGCAGTTCTTC.

The chain employs TRBV6-5 and TRBJ1-5; D gene uncertain. The germline CDR1 and CDR2 sequences are MNHEY and SVGAGI. Trimming removed 6 bases from V and 8 bases from J, with 17 bases in between. The CDR3 runs to 14 residues. Written as DNA, the CDR3 is TGTGCCAGCAGGTACCGGGAGAGTTGGAAGCCCCAGCATTTT. Translating gives CASRYRESWKPQHF.

This chain uses TRBV6-1 with TRBJ1-4, with TRBD1 matching 7 bases. Germline CDR1 MNHNS, CDR2 SASEGT. The ends lost 0 bases at V and 4 bases at J; junction bases unmatched: 14. The CDR3 is 19 residues long. The CDR3 sequence: CASSEASLQRGTDNEKLFF. CDR3 coding DNA: TGTGCCAGCAGTGAAGCGTCCCTCCAAAGGGGGACAGATAATGAAAAACTGTTTTTT.

The chain is built from TRBV28 and TRBJ1-2; D unresolved. CDR3 length: 13 residues. V lost 4 bases, J lost 8 bases, and 14 bases lay in between. CDR1 and CDR2 from the germline V gene are MDHEN and SYDVKM. The CDR3 region has the DNA TGTGCCAGCAGTTCCTCATCACGGCGGGGCTACACCTTC. Protein: CASSSSSRRGYTF.

V gene TRBV5-1 combines with J gene TRBJ2-3; no firm D call. From germline, CDR1 is SGHRS and CDR2 YFSETQ. This CDR3 is built from 14 residues. The V end lost 4 bases, the J end lost 1 base, and 10 bases lay between the germline ends. The CDR3 nucleotides read TGCGCCAGCAGCCTCTCCTACCGCACAGATACGCAGTATTTT. As protein: CASSLSYRTDTQYF.

The CDR3 protein is CASSVGSSGFLYNEQFF. The CDR3 bases are TGTGCCAGCAGCGTTGGCAGCTCAGGGTTTTTGTACAATGAGCAGTTCTTC. The rearrangement joins TRBV9 to TRBJ2-1; tentative D call: TRBD1 (5 bases). Germline assignment: CDR1 SGDLS and CDR2 YYNGEE. Deletions cut 2 bases from V and 4 bases from J, with 19 bases between. CDR3 length: 17 residues.

The chain couples TRBV5-1 to TRBJ2-3; D may be TRBD2 (6 bases). V lost 2 bases, J lost 4 bases, and 11 bases lay in between. The V gene's germline CDR1 is SGHRS and CDR2 YFSETQ. The CDR3 runs 14 residues. The CDR3 DNA reads as TGCGCCAGCAGCTTATTCCGGGACTCAGATACGCAGTATTTT. Its protein is CASSLFRDSDTQYF.

V usage is TRBV6-4 and J usage is TRBJ1-5; D uncertain. This CDR3 comprises 15 residues. Between the trimmed V and J ends, which lost 3 bases and 12 bases, there was a span of 21 bases. Looked up from germline, CDR1 is MRHNA and CDR2 is SNTAGT. The CDR3 is CASSEVVGGLRDQHF. DNA for the CDR3: TGTGCCAGCAGTGAAGTCGTAGGAGGACTCCGGGACCAGCATTTT.

The chain links TRBV29-1 to TRBJ1-1, with 9 bases fitting TRBD1. Germline CDR1 and CDR2: SQVTM and ANQGSEA. V lost 6 bases and J lost 5; bases outside the gene matches: 4. The CDR3 extends over 12 amino acids. The CDR3 nucleotides read TGCAGCGTAGGGACAGGGAGGACTGAAGCTTTCTTT. Its protein product is CSVGTGRTEAFF.

V is TRBV12-5 and J is TRBJ1-2; TRBD1 might be the D (5 bases). The V end was cut by 0 bases, the J end by 6 bases, with 14 bases between. Per the germline V gene, CDR1 is LGHNT and CDR2 is FRNRAP. This CDR3 has 15 amino acids. CDR3 nucleotides: TGTGCTAGTGGTTTGGTAGGCAGGGTACGAGATGGCTACACCTTC. Amino acid sequence: CASGLVGRVRDGYTF.

The chain combines TRBV25-1 with TRBJ1-1; 7 bases are a match to TRBD1. The ends lost 6 bases at V and 0 bases at J; junction bases unmatched: 4. This CDR3 region has 14 residues. From germline, CDR1 is MGHDK and CDR2 SYGVNS. As DNA, the CDR3 is TGTGCCAGCAGGCCCAGGGGGGTGAACACTGAAGCTTTCTTT. This sequence encodes CASRPRGVNTEAFF.

The chain couples TRBV27 to TRBJ1-2, with D tentatively TRBD1 (6 bases). Looked up from germline, CDR1 is MNHEY and CDR2 is SMNVEV (reference sequence). The length of the CDR3 is 13 residues. Trimming pared 5 bases from V and 5 bases from J, leaving 12 bases between. This CDR3 reads CASSPGQRYGYTF. The CDR3 DNA reads as TGTGCCAGCAGTCCCGGACAGAGGTATGGCTACACCTTC.

The chain carries TRBV11-2 and TRBJ1-6; D is ambiguous. V lost 0 bases and J lost 13, with 13 bases in between. The CDR3 has 14 amino acids. Per the germline V gene, CDR1 is SGHAT and CDR2 is FQNNGV. Here the CDR3 reads CASSLDLEERPLHF. In DNA form, the CDR3 reads TGTGCCAGCAGCTTAGATCTCGAGGAGCGGCCCCTCCACTTT.

This clone was detected once. The chain recombines TRBV5-1 with TRBJ2-3; 10 bases are a match to TRBD1. Germline V gives CDR1 SGHRS, CDR2 YFSETQ. The CDR3 extends over 15 amino acids. With V trimmed by 5 bases and J by 4 bases, 7 bases remained unmatched. The chain's CDR3 is CASSAGTGAADTQYF. In DNA, the CDR3 is TGCGCCAGCAGTGCCGGGACAGGGGCTGCAGATACGCAGTATTTT.

This chain joins TRBV25-1 and TRBJ2-3; TRBD2 matches at 8 bases. The trim removed 4 bases at V and 5 bases at J, leaving 8 bases unmatched. This CDR3 has 15 amino acids. Looked up from germline, CDR1 is MGHDK and CDR2 is SYGVNS. This CDR3 reads CASSGAGGLGDTQYF. In DNA form, the CDR3 reads TGTGCCAGCAGTGGGGCGGGGGGCCTTGGAGATACGCAGTATTTT.

The CDR3 nucleotides are TGTGCCAGCAGCGTAAAGGGGGCAGGAGGTAACAATGAGCAGTTCTTC. Its translation: CASSVKGAGGNNEQFF. This chain links TRBV9 with TRBJ2-1; TRBD1 agrees at 7 bases. The CDR3 covers 16 residues. The V gene end was trimmed by 1 base and the J gene end by 5 bases; junction bases not matched to a gene: 9. Germline V gives CDR1 SGDLS, CDR2 YYNGEE. The variable domain in full, completed from reference TRBV9 and TRBJ2-1, reads DSGVTQTPKHLITATGQRVTLRCSPRSGDLSVYWYQQSLDQGLQFLIQYYNGEERAKGNILERFSAQQFPDLHSELNLSSLELGDSALYFCASSVKGAGGNNEQFFGPGTRLTVL.

The chain employs TRBV6-6 and TRBJ1-1, with D uncertain. Trimming removed 2 bases from V and 14 bases from J, with 9 bases in between. The length of the CDR3 is 10 residues. CDR1 and CDR2 (germline): MNHNY, SVGAGI (reference sequence). The CDR3: CASSYGPSFF. The CDR3 DNA reads TGTGCCAGCAGTTACGGGCCCTCCTTCTTT.

CDR3 DNA: TGCAGCGTTGCTCGGACAGATGGCTACACCTTC. This encodes CSVARTDGYTF. The rearrangement joins TRBV29-1 to TRBJ1-2; D possibly corresponds to TRBD1 (6 bases). Germline assignment: CDR1 SQVTM and CDR2 ANQGSEA. V was clipped by 4 bases and J by 6 bases, with 9 bases between them. The CDR3 length is 11 residues.

This rearrangement joins TRBV2 to TRBJ2-5; TRBD2 aligns across 9 bases. Per the germline V gene, CDR1 is SNHLY and CDR2 is FYNNEI. The CDR3 extends over 15 amino acids. V was pared by 7 bases and J by 1 base, with 7 bases of the junction left unmatched. The chain's CDR3 is CASKRSGGTQETQYF. Written as DNA, the CDR3 is TGTGCCAGCAAGAGGAGCGGGGGGACCCAAGAGACCCAGTACTTC.